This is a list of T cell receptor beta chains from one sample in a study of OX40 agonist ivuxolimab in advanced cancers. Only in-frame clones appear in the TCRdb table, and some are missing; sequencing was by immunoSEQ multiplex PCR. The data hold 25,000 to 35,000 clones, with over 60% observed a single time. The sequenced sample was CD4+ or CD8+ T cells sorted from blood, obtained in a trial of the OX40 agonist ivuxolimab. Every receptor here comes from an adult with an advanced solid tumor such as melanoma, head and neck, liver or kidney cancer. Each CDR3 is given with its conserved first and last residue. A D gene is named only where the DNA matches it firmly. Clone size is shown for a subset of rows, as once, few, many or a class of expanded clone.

CDR3: CASSPSSPRVETQYF
DNA: TGTGCCAGCAGCCCATCCAGCCCCCGGGTAGAGACCCAGTACTTC
D: NA
J: TRBJ2-5
length: 15
size: NA
V: TRBV28

CDR3: CASSLGGQGKYEQYF
DNA: TGTGCCAGCAGCTTGGGGGGACAGGGGAAATACGAGCAGTACTTC
D: TRBD1
J: TRBJ2-7
length: 15
size: once
V: TRBV5-5

CDR3: CASSSKGVSYEQYF
DNA: TGCGCCAGCAGCTCTAAGGGGGTCTCCTACGAGCAGTACTTC
D: NA
J: TRBJ2-7
length: 14
size: NA
V: TRBV5-1

CDR3: CASSIQQNTEAFF
DNA: TGTGCCAGTAGTATTCAGCAGAACACTGAAGCTTTCTTT
D: NA
J: TRBJ1-1
length: 13
size: NA
V: TRBV19

CDR3: CASSDSVGGWAGNNEQFF
DNA: TGTGCCAGCAGTGACTCGGTTGGGGGCTGGGCAGGGAACAATGAGCAGTTCTTC
D: NA
J: TRBJ2-1
length: 18
size: NA
V: TRBV6-4

CDR3: CATRGRGDNQPQHF
DNA: TGTGCCACCCGTGGAAGGGGTGACAATCAGCCCCAGCATTTT
D: NA
J: TRBJ1-5
length: 14
size: NA
V: TRBV19

CDR3: CASSVWGHQPQHF
DNA: TGTGCCAGCAGCGTCTGGGGCCATCAGCCCCAGCATTTT
D: NA
J: TRBJ1-5
length: 13
size: NA
V: TRBV2

CDR3: CASSHPPGGNSPLHF
DNA: TGTGCCAGCAGCCACCCCCCGGGCGGAAATTCACCCCTCCACTTT
D: NA
J: TRBJ1-6
length: 15
size: once
V: TRBV5-4

CDR3: CASSVEGFWVTNTGELFF
DNA: TGTGCCAGCAGCGTAGAAGGATTTTGGGTCACGAACACCGGGGAGCTGTTTTTT
D: NA
J: TRBJ2-2
length: 18
size: NA
V: TRBV9

CDR3: CASSLVTGVGSPLHF
DNA: TGCGCCAGCAGCTTGGTAACCGGGGTTGGTTCACCCCTCCACTTT
D: NA
J: TRBJ1-6
length: 15
size: NA
V: TRBV5-1

CDR3: CASSLQGETQYF
DNA: TGTGCCAGCAGCTTGCAGGGAGAGACCCAGTACTTC
D: NA
J: TRBJ2-5
length: 12
size: NA
V: TRBV11-1

CDR3: CATSRDYGIGSRFEKLFF
DNA: TGTGCCACCAGCAGAGATTATGGAATCGGGAGCCGGTTCGAAAAACTGTTTTTT
D: NA
J: TRBJ1-4
length: 18
size: NA
V: TRBV15

CDR3: CASSLQGAHVQETQYF
DNA: TGTGCCAGCAGCTTACAGGGGGCGCATGTCCAAGAGACCCAGTACTTC
D: TRBD1
J: TRBJ2-5
length: 16
size: NA
V: TRBV7-9

CDR3: CASSGTSGGPVTQYF
DNA: TGTGCCAGCAGCGGGACTAGCGGGGGGCCCGTGACCCAGTACTTC
D: TRBD2
J: TRBJ2-5
length: 15
size: few
V: TRBV7-9

CDR3: CASSLYNEQFF
DNA: TGTGCCAGCAGCCTATACAATGAGCAGTTCTTC
D: NA
J: TRBJ2-1
length: 11
size: NA
V: TRBV5-6

CDR3: CASSHIGGLTDTQYF
DNA: TGTGCCAGCAGCCACATCGGGGGGCTCACAGATACGCAGTATTTT
D: NA
J: TRBJ2-3
length: 15
size: NA
V: TRBV13

CDR3: CASSAHFPENTGELFF
DNA: TGTGCCAGCAGTGCTCATTTCCCTGAGAACACCGGGGAGCTGTTTTTT
D: NA
J: TRBJ2-2
length: 16
size: NA
V: TRBV9

CDR3: CATSRDRTGTGYTF
DNA: TGTGCCACCAGCAGAGACCGGACAGGCACGGGCTACACCTTC
D: TRBD1
J: TRBJ1-2
length: 14
size: NA
V: TRBV15

CDR3: CASSPFGWGETQYF
DNA: TGTGCCAGCAGCCCCTTCGGATGGGGGGAGACCCAGTACTTC
D: NA
J: TRBJ2-5
length: 14
size: few
V: TRBV5-6

CDR3: CASSPGAGGNGYTF
DNA: TGTGCCAGCTCACCTGGGGCAGGGGGCAATGGCTACACCTTC
D: TRBD1
J: TRBJ1-2
length: 14
size: NA
V: TRBV18

CDR3: CASSTGGLTQETQYF
DNA: TGTGCCAGCAGCACTGGGGGCCTCACCCAAGAGACCCAGTACTTC
D: NA
J: TRBJ2-5
length: 15
size: NA
V: TRBV9

CDR3: CAWSAGMGVFQETQYF
DNA: TGTGCCTGGAGTGCAGGTATGGGAGTATTCCAAGAGACCCAGTACTTC
D: NA
J: TRBJ2-5
length: 16
size: NA
V: TRBV30

CDR3: CASSLAQTRDTDTQYF
DNA: TGTGCCAGCAGCTTAGCGCAAACCAGGGACACAGATACGCAGTATTTT
D: NA
J: TRBJ2-3
length: 16
size: NA
V: TRBV7-9

CDR3: CASSKGQVNTEAFF
DNA: TGTGCCAGCAGCAAGGGACAGGTGAACACTGAAGCTTTCTTT
D: TRBD1
J: TRBJ1-1
length: 14
size: NA
V: TRBV5-4

CDR3: CASTGTVPVNYGYTF
DNA: TGTGCCAGCACCGGGACAGTTCCCGTTAACTATGGCTACACCTTC
D: TRBD1
J: TRBJ1-2
length: 15
size: NA
V: TRBV6-1

CDR3: CASSPRSTNTGELFF
DNA: TGCGCCAGCAGCCCGCGATCTACAAACACCGGGGAGCTGTTTTTT
D: NA
J: TRBJ2-2
length: 15
size: NA
V: TRBV4-1

CDR3: CASRTDRGPYQETQYF
DNA: TGTGCCAGCAGGACTGACAGGGGTCCGTACCAAGAGACCCAGTACTTC
D: TRBD1
J: TRBJ2-5
length: 16
size: NA
V: TRBV7-9

CDR3: CASSNSRTEAFF
DNA: TGTGCCAGCAGCAATTCTCGGACTGAAGCTTTCTTT
D: NA
J: TRBJ1-1
length: 12
size: few
V: TRBV5-4

CDR3: CASRLTGLGSYEQYF
DNA: TGTGCCAGCAGACTAACAGGGCTTGGCTCCTACGAGCAGTACTTC
D: NA
J: TRBJ2-7
length: 15
size: NA
V: TRBV6-5

CDR3: CASREGLDQPQHF
DNA: TGTGCCAGCAGGGAGGGGTTGGATCAGCCCCAGCATTTT
D: NA
J: TRBJ1-5
length: 13
size: NA
V: TRBV13

CDR3: CAISRQGLWVYEQYF
DNA: TGTGCCATCAGTCGACAGGGTTTATGGGTCTACGAGCAGTACTTC
D: TRBD1
J: TRBJ2-7
length: 15
size: NA
V: TRBV10-3

CDR3: CASSPRLGDTEAFF
DNA: TGTGCCAGCTCACCACGGTTAGGGGACACTGAAGCTTTCTTT
D: NA
J: TRBJ1-1
length: 14
size: NA
V: TRBV18

CDR3: CASSPGQLLNSPLHF
DNA: TGTGCCAGCAGCCCTGGACAGTTGTTAAATTCACCCCTCCACTTT
D: NA
J: TRBJ1-6
length: 15
size: few
V: TRBV6-6

CDR3: CAISDSGGSVGYTF
DNA: TGTGCCATCAGTGATTCGGGAGGCTCCGTGGGCTACACCTTC
D: NA
J: TRBJ1-2
length: 14
size: once
V: TRBV10-3

CDR3: CASSHAALLGRGLQETQYF
DNA: TGTGCCAGCAGCCATGCGGCTCTCCTGGGGCGGGGGCTCCAAGAGACCCAGTACTTC
D: NA
J: TRBJ2-5
length: 19
size: NA
V: TRBV7-6

CDR3: CASSGGLYGYTF
DNA: TGCGCCAGCAGCGGGGGCTTGTATGGCTACACCTTC
D: NA
J: TRBJ1-2
length: 12
size: NA
V: TRBV5-1

CDR3: CASSPPSGASEQFF
DNA: TGTGCCAGCTCACCACCGTCAGGCGCGAGTGAGCAGTTCTTC
D: NA
J: TRBJ2-1
length: 14
size: NA
V: TRBV18

CDR3: CASSYSGSSSYEQYF
DNA: TGTGCCAGCAGTTACTCAGGATCGAGCTCCTACGAGCAGTACTTC
D: NA
J: TRBJ2-7
length: 15
size: few
V: TRBV6-5

CDR3: CASSYRWQGSNEQYF
DNA: TGTGCCAGCAGTTACCGTTGGCAGGGGAGCAACGAGCAGTACTTC
D: NA
J: TRBJ2-7
length: 15
size: NA
V: TRBV6-5

CDR3: CASSQDGTLGYGYTF
DNA: TGCGCCAGCAGCCAAGACGGGACACTGGGCTATGGCTACACCTTC
D: NA
J: TRBJ1-2
length: 15
size: few
V: TRBV4-1

CDR3: CSARDNYEQYF
DNA: TGCAGTGCTAGGGACAACTACGAGCAGTACTTC
D: NA
J: TRBJ2-7
length: 11
size: NA
V: TRBV20-1

CDR3: CASSDMVTVGEQFF
DNA: TGTGCCAGCAGTGATATGGTTACCGTGGGCGAGCAGTTCTTC
D: NA
J: TRBJ2-1
length: 14
size: NA
V: TRBV2

CDR3: CASSSEINTEAFF
DNA: TGCGCCAGCAGCTCAGAGATTAACACTGAAGCTTTCTTT
D: NA
J: TRBJ1-1
length: 13
size: NA
V: TRBV5-1

CDR3: CASSLGQGASSPLHF
DNA: TGTGCCAGCAGCCTGGGACAGGGGGCTTCTTCACCCCTCCACTTT
D: TRBD1
J: TRBJ1-6
length: 15
size: NA
V: TRBV5-6

CDR3: CASSESLAGIYEQYF
DNA: TGCGCCAGCAGTGAGTCGCTAGCGGGGATATACGAGCAGTACTTC
D: TRBD2
J: TRBJ2-7
length: 15
size: NA
V: TRBV10-1

CDR3: CASSFRGNTEAFF
DNA: TGTGCCAGCAGCTTTCGGGGGAACACTGAAGCTTTCTTT
D: NA
J: TRBJ1-1
length: 13
size: NA
V: TRBV11-3

CDR3: CASSLAPGAGGNTIYF
DNA: TGTGCCAGCAGCTTGGCCCCGGGGGCTGGAGGAAACACCATATATTTT
D: NA
J: TRBJ1-3
length: 16
size: NA
V: TRBV5-6

CDR3: CASSEAGGLGYTF
DNA: TGTGCCAGCAGTGAAGCAGGGGGCCTTGGCTACACCTTC
D: TRBD1
J: TRBJ1-2
length: 13
size: once
V: TRBV2

CDR3: CSVEVAGGIDEQYF
DNA: TGCAGCGTTGAAGTAGCAGGGGGCATCGACGAGCAGTACTTC
D: TRBD1
J: TRBJ2-7
length: 14
size: NA
V: TRBV29-1

CDR3: CASSLYPTGSENTEAFF
DNA: TGTGCCAGCAGTTTATACCCTACAGGGAGCGAGAACACTGAAGCTTTCTTT
D: NA
J: TRBJ1-1
length: 17
size: NA
V: TRBV27

CDR3: CASSPQETQYF
DNA: TGTGCCAGCTCACCTCAAGAGACCCAGTACTTC
D: NA
J: TRBJ2-5
length: 11
size: NA
V: TRBV18

CDR3: CASSETLGANEKLFF
DNA: TGTGCCAGCAGTGAAACGTTGGGGGCTAATGAAAAACTGTTTTTT
D: NA
J: TRBJ1-4
length: 15
size: NA
V: TRBV6-1

CDR3: CARPSGSSYEQYF
DNA: TGTGCCAGACCTAGCGGGAGCTCCTACGAGCAGTACTTC
D: TRBD2
J: TRBJ2-7
length: 13
size: NA
V: TRBV6-1